The next 20 T cell receptor beta chains were all read from a single sample in a study of T cell changes during pregnancy in multiple sclerosis. This table comes from immunoSEQ multiplex PCR, and its TCRdb copy is limited to in-frame clones, with some not included. The sample consists of more than 40,000 clones, around 93% of them appearing once. The sequenced sample was CD8+ T cells from peripheral blood mononuclear cells, obtained in the first trimester of pregnancy. These receptors originate from a female donor with multiple sclerosis, enrolled in a pregnancy study.

This chain's CDR3 is CASSLNENYGYTF. In nucleotides, the CDR3 is TGTGCCAGCAGTTTAAACGAGAACTATGGCTACACCTTC. The chain has TRBV27 and TRBJ1-2; D not certain. The germline V gene encodes CDR1 MNHEY and CDR2 SMNVEV (reference sequence). Trimming stripped 2 bases from V and 2 bases from J, with 6 bases between. The CDR3 extends over 13 amino acids.

This clone occurred a few times. V usage is TRBV29-1 and J usage is TRBJ1-1, with D perhaps TRBD1 (6 bases). The CDR3 consists of 13 residues. Germline-derived CDR1 and CDR2 are SQVTM and ANQGSEA. Trimming cost V 7 bases and J 0 bases, with 12 bases left between them. The CDR3 DNA is TGCAGCGCTATGGACAGACTGAACACTGAAGCTTTCTTT. Protein: CSAMDRLNTEAFF.

This clone was found once. V and J are TRBV5-1 and TRBJ1-1, with D perhaps matching TRBD1 (6 bases). Germline V gene data show CDR1 as SGHRS and CDR2 as YFSETQ. The V gene lost 0 bases and the J gene lost 3 bases, with 12 bases spanning the gap. This CDR3 spans 15 amino acids. CDR3 region: CASSLGVGHDTEAFF. For the CDR3, the DNA is TGCGCCAGCAGCTTGGGTGTGGGACACGACACTGAAGCTTTCTTT. Full variable domain (remainder filled in from reference TRBV5-1 and TRBJ1-1): KAGVTQTPRYLIKTRGQQVTLSCSPISGHRSVSWYQQTPGQGLQFLFEYFSETQRNKGNFPGRFSGRQFSNSRSEMNVSTLELGDSALYLCASSLGVGHDTEAFFGQGTRLTVV.

The chain combines TRBV7-9 with TRBJ2-1, with TRBD1 matching 8 bases. V lost 0 bases, J lost 6 bases, and 4 bases stayed unmatched. Germline CDR1 and CDR2: SEHNR and FQNEAQ (reference sequence). The CDR3 covers 15 residues. CDR3 loop: CASSLAFGQGNEQFF. The CDR3 DNA sequence: TGTGCCAGCAGCTTAGCCTTCGGACAGGGCAATGAGCAGTTCTTC.

J is TRBJ2-3 and V is TRBV5-1; D gene unclear. This CDR3 comprises 15 residues. CDR1 and CDR2 from the germline V gene are SGHRS and YFSETQ. V was cut by 0 bases and J by 3 bases, with 11 bases left in between. CDR3 nucleotide sequence: TGCGCCAGCAGCTTGGATTACCCTACTACAGATACGCAGTATTTT. It is translated as CASSLDYPTTDTQYF.

The V gene is TRBV28, the J gene TRBJ1-5; D uncertain. The CDR3 consists of 10 residues. Germline CDR1 is MDHEN and CDR2 is SYDVKM. V lost 8 bases to trimming and J lost 7 bases, with 6 bases between them. The CDR3 DNA sequence: TGTGCCAGCGGCTTGCAGCCCCAGCATTTT. Translating gives CASGLQPQHF.

The chain recombines TRBV19 with TRBJ2-3; 9 nucleotides match TRBD2. The CDR3 totals 17 residues. With 4 bases clipped from V and 5 bases from J, the junction kept 13 bases outside the gene matches. Germline CDR1 reads LNHDA; CDR2 reads SQIVND (reference sequence). The CDR3, as DNA: TGTGCCAGTAGTAATTCGGTTAGCGGGGGTTATGGAGATACGCAGTATTTT. It codes for CASSNSVSGGYGDTQYF.

The chain employs TRBV29-1 and TRBJ2-2; TRBD2 aligns across 14 bases. The V gene end was trimmed by 7 bases and the J gene end by 4 bases; junction bases not matched to a gene: 14. The CDR3 is 18 residues long. Germline assignment: CDR1 SQVTM and CDR2 ANQGSEA. The DNA for the CDR3 is TGCAGCGCCATACGGGGACTAGCGGGGGACGGGAGCACCGGGGAGCTGTTTTTT. This codes for CSAIRGLAGDGSTGELFF.

The chain couples TRBV7-3 to TRBJ2-2; 12 positions agree with TRBD2. Germline CDR1 and CDR2: SGHTA and FQGTGA. V shed 2 bases, J shed 1 base, and the junction held 5 bases outside the gene matches. The CDR3 is made up of 18 amino acids. CDR3 loop: CASSLPASGRGNTGELFF. In DNA, the CDR3 is TGTGCCAGCAGCTTACCGGCTAGCGGGAGGGGGAACACCGGGGAGCTGTTTTTT.

The chain recombines TRBV30 with TRBJ2-1; 11 positions agree with TRBD1. The CDR3 has 14 residues. Germline CDR1 and CDR2: GTSNPN and SVGIG (reference sequence). V gave up 0 bases and J gave up 7 bases; unmatched junction bases: 2. The CDR3 sequence is CAWSVGQGVNEQFF. Written as DNA, the CDR3 is TGTGCCTGGAGTGTGGGACAGGGGGTAAATGAGCAGTTCTTC.

The gene calls are TRBV7-9 and TRBJ2-7; TRBD2 matches at 8 bases. The CDR3 has 15 residues. The germline V gene has CDR1 SEHNR and CDR2 FQNEAQ (reference sequence). The junction had 6 bases not matched to a gene; V was cut back by 5 bases and J by 0 bases. The CDR3 spells CASSKPGGSSYEQYF. For the CDR3, the DNA is TGTGCCAGCAGCAAACCGGGGGGGAGCTCCTACGAGCAGTACTTC.

A single count supports this clone. The chain recombines TRBV7-3 with TRBJ2-3, with 9 bases identical to TRBD2. This CDR3 has 15 amino acids. Per the germline V gene, CDR1 is SGHTA and CDR2 is FQGTGA. The ends lost 5 bases at V and 3 bases at J; junction bases unmatched: 6. CDR3: CASSGVAGVTDTQYF. CDR3 coding DNA: TGTGCCAGCAGCGGGGTAGCGGGAGTTACAGATACGCAGTATTTT.

CDR3 sequence: CASRDRGVLLETQYF. The DNA for the CDR3 is TGTGCCAGCAGGGACAGGGGGGTACTCCTAGAGACCCAGTACTTC. V is TRBV6-1 and J is TRBJ2-5, with 10 bases that match TRBD1. The CDR3 spans 15 residues. V was pared by 6 bases and J by 4 bases, with 8 bases of the junction left unmatched. CDR1 MNHNS and CDR2 SASEGT come from the germline V gene.

This sequence joins TRBV6-1 and TRBJ1-2; the D is unclear. Per germline, CDR1 MNHNS and CDR2 SASEGT. CDR3 length: 14 amino acids. The germline V and J ends were trimmed by 0 bases and 7 bases, with 12 bases remaining between them. CDR3 sequence: CASSEAPEGGGYTF. The CDR3 coding sequence is TGTGCCAGCAGTGAAGCCCCGGAAGGCGGTGGCTACACCTTC.

The CDR3 DNA is TGTGCCAGCAGCGTGACGCACCTAGCGGCAGGCCTAGGGGGGCAGTATTTT. Residues: CASSVTHLAAGLGGQYF. This chain connects TRBV9 to TRBJ2-3, with D perhaps matching TRBD2 (7 bases). Between the trimmed V and J ends, which lost 2 bases and 11 bases, there was a span of 27 bases. CDR1 and CDR2 (germline): SGDLS, YYNGEE. This CDR3 has 17 amino acids.

The V call is TRBV7-9, the J call TRBJ2-7; D unclear. CDR1 and CDR2 from the germline V gene are SEHNR and FQNEAQ (reference sequence). The CDR3 is 13 amino acids. The V and J ends lost 5 bases and 5 bases respectively, with 13 bases between them. DNA for the CDR3: TGTGCCAGCAGCGTCCAGCCTGCGGACGAGCAGTACTTC. Its translation: CASSVQPADEQYF.

The rearrangement joins TRBV5-1 to TRBJ2-1; TRBD2 is a possible D gene (6 bases). Germline lookup yields CDR1 SGHRS and CDR2 YFSETQ. The CDR3 contains 14 residues. Trimming pared 5 bases from V and 3 bases from J, leaving 12 bases between. The CDR3 DNA follows: TGCGCCAGCAGGTCCTCTAGCGACTACAATGAGCAGTTCTTC. Its protein product is CASRSSSDYNEQFF.

The chain couples TRBV2 to TRBJ1-2; 9 nucleotides agree with TRBD1. Germline V gene sequence: CDR1 SNHLY, CDR2 FYNNEI. CDR3 length equals 17 residues. V shed 3 bases and J 0 bases; nucleotides not matched to a gene: 8. CDR3 in amino acids: CASSDRTGDRTNYGYTF. The CDR3 DNA sequence: TGTGCCAGCAGTGACAGGACAGGGGACCGAACTAACTATGGCTACACCTTC. Using reference TRBV2 and TRBJ1-2 for the parts outside the CDR3, the full variable domain is EPEVTQTPSHQVTQMGQEVILRCVPISNHLYFYWYRQILGQKVEFLVSFYNNEISEKSEIFDDQFSVERPDGSNFTLKIRSTKLEDSAMYFCASSDRTGDRTNYGYTFGSGTRLTVV.

The chain is built from TRBV4-2 and TRBJ1-5; TRBD1 matches 7 bases. V was pared by 0 bases and J by 6 bases, with 5 bases of the junction left unmatched. From germline, CDR1 is LGHNA and CDR2 YNFKEQ. This CDR3 region has 15 residues. The CDR3, as DNA: TGTGCCAGCAGCCAAGAGCGACAGGGAGGTCAGCCCCAGCATTTT. Translated, it gives CASSQERQGGQPQHF.

The genes are TRBV27 and TRBJ2-1, with TRBD2 as a possible D gene (6 bases). The CDR3 consists of 16 residues. Trimming pared 4 bases from V and 6 bases from J, leaving 19 bases between. The germline CDR1 and CDR2 sequences are MNHEY and SMNVEV (reference sequence). CDR3 in amino acids: CASSSPSGRFFNEQFF. As DNA, the CDR3 is TGTGCCAGCAGTTCCCCGAGTGGGAGGTTCTTCAATGAGCAGTTCTTC.